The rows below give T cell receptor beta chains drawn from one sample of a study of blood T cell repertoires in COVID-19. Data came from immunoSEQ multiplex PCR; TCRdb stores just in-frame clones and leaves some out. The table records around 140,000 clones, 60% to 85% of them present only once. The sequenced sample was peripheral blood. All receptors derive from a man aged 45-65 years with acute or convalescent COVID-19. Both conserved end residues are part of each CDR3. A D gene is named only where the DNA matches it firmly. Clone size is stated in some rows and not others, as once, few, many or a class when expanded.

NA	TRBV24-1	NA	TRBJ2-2	CATSDNTRASIGELFF	TGTGCCACCAGTGATAACACTAGAGCGTCGATCGGGGAGCTGTTTTTT
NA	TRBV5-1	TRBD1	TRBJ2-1	CASRYGQGRGYNEQFF	TGCGCCAGCAGATATGGACAGGGGCGAGGGTACAATGAGCAGTTCTTC
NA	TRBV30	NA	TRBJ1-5	CAWSVQGGQPQHF	TGTGCCTGGAGTGTACAGGGTGGTCAGCCCCAGCATTTT
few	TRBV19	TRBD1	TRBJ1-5	CASSRTGGFGSNQPQHF	TGTGCCAGTAGTAGGACAGGGGGCTTTGGCAGCAATCAGCCCCAGCATTTT
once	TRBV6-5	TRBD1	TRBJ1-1	CASSLGQVNTEAFF	TGTGCCAGCAGCCTGGGACAGGTGAACACTGAAGCTTTCTTT
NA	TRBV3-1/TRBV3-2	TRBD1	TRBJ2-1	CASSATGGKQFF	TGTGCCAGCAGCGCAACAGGGGGCAAGCAGTTCTTC
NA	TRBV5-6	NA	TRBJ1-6	CASSPRSYNSPLHF	TGTGCCAGCAGTCCCCGCTCCTATAATTCACCCCTCCACTTT
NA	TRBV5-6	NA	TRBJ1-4	CASSLGGSLFNEKLFF	TGTGCCAGCAGCTTGGGCGGGAGCCTTTTTAATGAAAAACTGTTTTTT
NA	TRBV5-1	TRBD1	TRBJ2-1	CASSPRTGTPNEQFF	TGCGCCAGCAGCCCCCGGACAGGAACTCCCAATGAGCAGTTCTTC
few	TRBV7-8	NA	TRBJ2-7	CASSKQGYEQYF	TGTGCCAGCAGCAAACAGGGTTACGAGCAGTACTTC
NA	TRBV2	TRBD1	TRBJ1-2	CASNPGQPNYGYTF	TGTGCCAGCAATCCGGGACAGCCTAACTATGGCTACACCTTC
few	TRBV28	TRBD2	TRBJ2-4	CASSSGTRKNIQYF	TGTGCCAGCAGCTCCGGGACTAGGAAAAACATTCAGTACTTC
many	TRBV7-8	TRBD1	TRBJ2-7	CASSVGQGSTYEQYF	TGTGCCAGCAGCGTAGGACAGGGTAGCACCTACGAGCAGTACTTC
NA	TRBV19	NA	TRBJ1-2	CASSPQGTTNYGYTF	TGTGCCAGTAGCCCGCAGGGGACAACTAACTATGGCTACACCTTC
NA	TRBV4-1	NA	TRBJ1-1	CASSQTRTDREAFF	TGCGCCAGCAGCCAGACAAGGACAGATCGTGAAGCTTTCTTT
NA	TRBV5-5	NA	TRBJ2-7	CASSFALLSSYEQYF	TGTGCCAGCAGCTTTGCCCTACTGAGCTCCTACGAGCAGTACTTC
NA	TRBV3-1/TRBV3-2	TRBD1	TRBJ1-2	CASSRGTGGNYGYTF	TGTGCCAGCAGCCGCGGGACAGGGGGAAACTATGGCTACACCTTC
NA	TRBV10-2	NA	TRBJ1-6	CASSDAGSDSPLHF	TGCGCCAGCAGTGACGCAGGCTCCGATTCACCCCTCCACTTT
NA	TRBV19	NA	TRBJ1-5	CASSIDLDQPQHF	TGTGCCAGTAGTATTGACTTGGATCAGCCCCAGCATTTT
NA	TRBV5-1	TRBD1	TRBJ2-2	CASSFGTGGNTGELFF	TGCGCCAGCAGCTTTGGGACAGGGGGCAACACCGGGGAGCTGTTTTTT
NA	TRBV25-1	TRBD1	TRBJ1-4	CASSATGTGGEKLFF	TGTGCCAGCAGTGCGACCGGGACAGGGGGTGAAAAACTGTTTTTT
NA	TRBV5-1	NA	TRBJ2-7	CASSLGQGMYEQYF	TGCGCCAGCAGCTTGGGGCAGGGTATGTACGAGCAGTACTTC
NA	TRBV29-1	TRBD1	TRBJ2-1	CSVRDRGIYNEQFF	TGCAGCGTTAGGGACAGGGGGATCTACAATGAGCAGTTCTTC
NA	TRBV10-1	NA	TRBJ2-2	CASKGQLTGELFF	TGCGCCAGTAAAGGACAGCTCACCGGGGAGCTGTTTTTT
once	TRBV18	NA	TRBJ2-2	CASSPSLTGELFF	TGTGCCAGCTCACCGTCACTAACCGGGGAGCTGTTTTTT
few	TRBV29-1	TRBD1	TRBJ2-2	CSVKIGQGHTGELFF	TGCAGCGTTAAGATAGGACAGGGCCACACCGGGGAGCTGTTTTTT
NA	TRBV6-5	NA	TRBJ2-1	CASRREPAYNEQFF	TGTGCCAGCAGGAGGGAACCCGCCTACAATGAGCAGTTCTTC
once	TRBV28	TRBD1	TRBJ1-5	CASSSDRGYQPQHF	TGTGCCAGCAGTAGCGACAGGGGCTATCAGCCCCAGCATTTT
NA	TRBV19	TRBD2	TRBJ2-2	CASMRDYNTGELFF	TGTGCCAGTATGAGGGACTACAACACCGGGGAGCTGTTTTTT
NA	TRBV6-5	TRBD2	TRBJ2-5	CASNPGLGRKETQYF	TGTGCCAGCAACCCCGGACTAGGGCGAAAAGAGACCCAGTACTTC
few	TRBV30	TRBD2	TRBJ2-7	CAWSEGTSGGNEQYF	TGTGCCTGGAGTGAAGGGACTAGCGGGGGCAACGAGCAGTACTTC
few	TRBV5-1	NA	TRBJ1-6	CASGNRESYNSPLHF	TGCGCCAGCGGCAACAGGGAATCGTATAATTCACCCCTCCACTTT
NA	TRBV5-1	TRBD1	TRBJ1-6	CASSSGPGQGSSPLHF	TGCGCCAGCAGCTCGGGTCCGGGACAGGGGTCTTCACCCCTCCACTTT
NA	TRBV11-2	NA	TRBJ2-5	CASSLAGAQGGTQYF	TGTGCCAGCAGCTTAGCCGGGGCACAGGGTGGGACCCAGTACTTC
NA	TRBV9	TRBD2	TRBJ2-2	CASSVSLLGEGTGELFF	TGTGCCAGCAGCGTATCCCTCCTCGGGGAGGGCACCGGGGAGCTGTTTTTT
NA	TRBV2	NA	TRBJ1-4	CASSARGANEKLFF	TGTGCCAGCAGTGCCAGGGGAGCTAATGAAAAACTGTTTTTT
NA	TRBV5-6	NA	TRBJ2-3	CASSKALELSTDTQYF	TGTGCCAGCAGCAAGGCTCTAGAGCTAAGCACAGATACGCAGTATTTT
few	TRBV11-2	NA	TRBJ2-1	CASSLLQGFGNEQFF	TGTGCCAGCAGCTTACTTCAGGGTTTTGGCAATGAGCAGTTCTTC
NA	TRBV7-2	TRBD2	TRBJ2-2	CASSLSSGGHPLAGELFF	TGTGCCAGCAGCTTAAGTAGCGGGGGGCACCCTTTGGCCGGGGAGCTGTTTTTT
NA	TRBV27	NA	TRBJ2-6	CASSRGGSGANVLTF	TGTGCCAGCAGTCGTGGAGGCTCTGGGGCCAACGTCCTGACTTTC
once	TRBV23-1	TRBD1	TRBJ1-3	CASSHLPDRGTGNTIYF	TGCGCCAGCAGTCATCTCCCCGACAGGGGTACTGGAAACACCATATATTTT
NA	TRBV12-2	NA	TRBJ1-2	CASRLVSSKQGLYGYTF	TGTGCAAGTCGCTTAGTGTCTAGTAAACAGGGTCTCTATGGCTACACCTTC
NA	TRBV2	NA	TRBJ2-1	CASNQGSYNEQFF	TGTGCCAGCAACCAGGGCTCCTACAATGAGCAGTTCTTC
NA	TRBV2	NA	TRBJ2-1	CASSDDSNEQFF	TGTGCCAGCAGTGACGACTCCAATGAGCAGTTCTTC
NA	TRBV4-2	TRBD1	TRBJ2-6	CASSQPGQGISGANVLTF	TGTGCCAGCAGCCAACCGGGACAGGGGATCTCTGGGGCCAACGTCCTGACTTTC
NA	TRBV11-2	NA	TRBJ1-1	CASSPFVAGTEAFF	TGTGCCAGCAGCCCCTTTGTGGCTGGCACTGAAGCTTTCTTT
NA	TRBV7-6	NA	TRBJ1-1	CASSAPGKNTEAFF	TGTGCCAGCAGCGCCCCCGGGAAGAACACTGAAGCTTTCTTT
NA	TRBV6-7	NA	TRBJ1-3	CASRPDSQRNTIYF	TGTGCCAGCAGACCGGACAGCCAACGAAACACCATATATTTT
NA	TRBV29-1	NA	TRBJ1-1	CSAEGGDGVAFF	TGCAGCGCCGAAGGAGGGGATGGGGTAGCTTTCTTT
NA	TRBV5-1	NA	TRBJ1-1	CASSLVLGSGTEAFF	TGCGCCAGCAGCTTGGTTCTGGGATCGGGGACTGAAGCTTTCTTT